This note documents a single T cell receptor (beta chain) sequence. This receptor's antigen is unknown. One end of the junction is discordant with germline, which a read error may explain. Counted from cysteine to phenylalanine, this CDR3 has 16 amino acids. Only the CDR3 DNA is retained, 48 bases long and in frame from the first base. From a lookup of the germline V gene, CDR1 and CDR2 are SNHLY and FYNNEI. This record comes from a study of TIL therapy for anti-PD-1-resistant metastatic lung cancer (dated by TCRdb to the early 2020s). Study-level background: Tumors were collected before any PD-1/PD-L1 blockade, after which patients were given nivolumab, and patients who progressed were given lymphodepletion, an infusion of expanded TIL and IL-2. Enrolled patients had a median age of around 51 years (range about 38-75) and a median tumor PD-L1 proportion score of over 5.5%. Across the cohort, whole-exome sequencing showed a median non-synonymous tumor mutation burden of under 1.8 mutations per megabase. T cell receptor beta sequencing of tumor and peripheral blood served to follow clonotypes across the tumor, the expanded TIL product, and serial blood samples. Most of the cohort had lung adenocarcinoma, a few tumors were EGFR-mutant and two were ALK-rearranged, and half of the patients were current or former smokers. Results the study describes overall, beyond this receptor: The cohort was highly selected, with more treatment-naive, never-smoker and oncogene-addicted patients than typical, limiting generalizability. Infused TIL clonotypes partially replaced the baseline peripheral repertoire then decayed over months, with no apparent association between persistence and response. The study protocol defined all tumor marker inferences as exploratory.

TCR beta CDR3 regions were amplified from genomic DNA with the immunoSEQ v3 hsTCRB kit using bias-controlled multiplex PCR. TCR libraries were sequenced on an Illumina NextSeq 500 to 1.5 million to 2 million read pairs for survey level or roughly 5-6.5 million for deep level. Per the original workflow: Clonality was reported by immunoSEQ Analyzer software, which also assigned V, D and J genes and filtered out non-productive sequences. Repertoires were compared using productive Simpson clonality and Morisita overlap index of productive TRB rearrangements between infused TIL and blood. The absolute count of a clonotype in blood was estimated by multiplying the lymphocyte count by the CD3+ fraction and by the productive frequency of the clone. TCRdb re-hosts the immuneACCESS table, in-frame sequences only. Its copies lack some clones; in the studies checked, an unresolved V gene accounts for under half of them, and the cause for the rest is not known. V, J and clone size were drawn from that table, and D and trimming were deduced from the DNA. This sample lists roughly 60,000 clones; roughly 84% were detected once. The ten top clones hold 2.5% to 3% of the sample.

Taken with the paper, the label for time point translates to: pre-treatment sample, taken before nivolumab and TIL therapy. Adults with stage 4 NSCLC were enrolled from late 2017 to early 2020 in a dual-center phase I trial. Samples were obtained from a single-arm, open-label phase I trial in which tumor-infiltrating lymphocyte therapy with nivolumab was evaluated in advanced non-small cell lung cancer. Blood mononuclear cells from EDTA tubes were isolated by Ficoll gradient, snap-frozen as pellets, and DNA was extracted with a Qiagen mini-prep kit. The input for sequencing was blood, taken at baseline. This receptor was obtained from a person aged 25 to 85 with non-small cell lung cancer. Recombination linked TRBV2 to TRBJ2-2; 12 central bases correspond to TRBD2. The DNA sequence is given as TGTGCCAGCACTGAACTAGCGGGGGGTCACACCGGGGAGCTGTTTTTT. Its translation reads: CASTELAGGHTGELFF.